Sequencing of this T cell receptor beta chain was carried out in a study of cytomegalovirus exposure and HLA in healthy donors. The study, taken as a whole, reports: Usually a TCR sequence was rare, but some public TCRs were found in many donors.

CDR3 length: 17 amino acids. Germline CDR1 MNHEY, CDR2 SMNVEV (reference sequence). With V trimmed by 3 bases and J by 0 bases, 4 bases remained unmatched. PCR amplification relied on 60 Vbeta primers (plus 13 Jbeta primers). The method was immunoSEQ multiplex PCR; TCRdb's version includes in-frame clones alone and lacks a portion of them. The table includes 60,000 to 75,000 clones, 80% to 90% detected once. In this sample, this clone turned up a few times. What it binds is unknown. This sequence joins TRBV27 and TRBJ2-1; 11 bases map to TRBD2. The clonotype originates from a woman aged 25 to 39 in good health and CMV-seropositive. The sequenced material came from PBMCs. In DNA, the CDR3 is TGTGCCAGCAGTTTCTATAGCGGGAGGGGCTCCTACAATGAGCAGTTCTTC. This sequence encodes CASSFYSGRGSYNEQFF.